This is a list of T cell receptor beta chains from one sample in a study of siplizumab effects on memory and regulatory T cells. The assay was immunoSEQ multiplex PCR, and TCRdb's table has in-frame clones only and misses some. Of fewer than 100,000 clones listed, approximately 95% are singletons. The sequencing input was CD8+ T cells sorted from blood. The receptor source for this set is a human donor in good health. The CDR3 runs from the conserved cysteine through the conserved F or W. D genes are given only for firm matches. The listing skips clone size in some rows; elsewhere it reads once, few, many or a size class.

v_call,j_call,clone_size,d_call,cdr3_aa,cdr3_nt
TRBV27,TRBJ2-5,NA,TRBD2,CASSRLAEVETQYF,TGTGCCAGCAGTAGGCTAGCGGAAGTAGAGACCCAGTACTTC
TRBV4-1,TRBJ2-2,NA,NA,CASSLGWNGELFF,TGCGCCAGCAGCCTAGGATGGAACGGGGAGCTGTTTTTT
TRBV7-2,TRBJ2-1,NA,NA,CASSLRALSVPSYNEQFF,TGTGCCAGCAGCTTAAGGGCCCTCTCAGTCCCCTCCTACAATGAGCAGTTCTTC
TRBV7-9,TRBJ2-7,NA,TRBD1,CASSQNSPGQGHEQYF,TGTGCCAGCAGCCAGAACTCTCCGGGACAGGGCCACGAGCAGTACTTC
TRBV7-9,TRBJ2-2,once,NA,CASSFQLINGATGELFF,TGTGCCAGCAGCTTCCAATTAATTAATGGGGCCACCGGGGAGCTGTTTTTT
TRBV27,TRBJ2-7,NA,NA,CASSQGTTSGTYEQYF,TGTGCCAGCAGTCAAGGGACAACATCCGGGACCTACGAGCAGTACTTC
TRBV19,TRBJ2-1,NA,NA,CASSTSVGPYNEQFF,TGTGCCAGTAGTACGAGCGTGGGGCCCTACAATGAGCAGTTCTTC
TRBV6-1,TRBJ2-3,NA,NA,CASNGRASTDTQYF,TGTGCCAGCAATGGGCGAGCTAGCACAGATACGCAGTATTTT
TRBV4-1,TRBJ2-2,once,NA,CASSQDPQGNTGELFF,TGCGCCAGCAGCCAAGATCCACAGGGGAACACCGGGGAGCTGTTTTTT
TRBV19,TRBJ2-7,NA,TRBD1,CASSPSGTGLEQYF,TGTGCCAGTAGTCCCTCGGGGACAGGCTTAGAGCAGTACTTC
TRBV29-1,TRBJ1-5,NA,NA,CSVDEGSNQPQHF,TGCAGCGTTGATGAGGGGAGCAATCAGCCCCAGCATTTT
TRBV5-1,TRBJ2-2,NA,NA,CASSLGGASGELFF,TGCGCCAGCAGCTTGGGGGGGGCTTCGGGGGAGCTGTTTTTT
TRBV4-1,TRBJ2-7,NA,NA,CASSQGVQISYEQYF,TGCGCCAGCAGCCAAGGGGTACAGATCTCCTACGAGCAGTACTTC
TRBV4-1,TRBJ2-3,NA,NA,CASSQVLDGWTDTQYF,TGCGCCAGCAGCCAAGTGCTGGACGGGTGGACAGATACGCAGTATTTT
TRBV7-6,TRBJ2-5,NA,NA,CASSFVGGQETQYF,TGTGCCAGCAGCTTCGTCGGCGGCCAAGAGACCCAGTACTTC
TRBV28,TRBJ2-2,NA,TRBD2,CASSPWGLAANTGELFF,TGTGCCAGCAGTCCCTGGGGACTAGCGGCGAACACCGGGGAGCTGTTTTTT
TRBV28,TRBJ2-6,NA,NA,CASSLVLFDFDAGANVLTF,TGTGCCAGCAGTTTGGTATTGTTCGACTTTGATGCTGGGGCCAACGTCCTGACTTTC
TRBV6-5,TRBJ2-7,NA,TRBD1,CAIGQGDEQYF,TGTGCCATTGGACAGGGCGACGAGCAGTACTTC
TRBV12-5,TRBJ1-5,NA,NA,CASSDSRNQPQHF,TGTGCTAGCTCGGACAGTCGCAATCAGCCCCAGCATTTT
TRBV13,TRBJ2-1,NA,TRBD2,CASSSGTIEQFF,TGTGCCAGCAGCTCGGGGACTATTGAGCAGTTCTTC
TRBV23-1,TRBJ1-4,NA,TRBD1,CASTPTGDSEKLFF,TGCGCCAGCACCCCGACAGGGGATAGTGAAAAACTGTTTTTT
TRBV9,TRBJ1-4,NA,NA,CASSTTEGPNEKLFF,TGTGCCAGCAGCACGACCGAGGGACCTAATGAAAAACTGTTTTTT
TRBV13,TRBJ2-7,NA,TRBD2,CASSLLAGSSGEQYF,TGTGCCAGCAGTCTACTAGCGGGTTCCTCGGGCGAGCAGTACTTC
TRBV27,TRBJ2-7,NA,NA,CASSWSTGSLSYEQYF,TGTGCCAGCAGTTGGTCAACAGGGAGTCTCTCCTACGAGCAGTACTTC
TRBV19,TRBJ2-7,NA,NA,CASSPHLAGYTYEQYF,TGTGCCAGTAGTCCCCACCTGGCAGGGTATACCTACGAGCAGTACTTC
TRBV4-2,TRBJ2-1,NA,NA,CASSAQGVPEQFF,TGTGCCAGCAGCGCGCAGGGTGTGCCTGAGCAGTTCTTC
TRBV27,TRBJ2-7,NA,TRBD1,CASTSPGTGVEQYF,TGTGCCAGCACTTCACCCGGGACAGGGGTAGAGCAGTACTTC
TRBV29-1,TRBJ2-1,NA,NA,CSVVGGYEQFF,TGCAGCGTTGTTGGGGGCTATGAGCAGTTCTTC
TRBV27,TRBJ1-2,NA,TRBD1,CAPQTHGQGRNGYTF,TGTGCCCCTCAGACCCACGGACAGGGAAGGAATGGCTACACCTTC
TRBV7-9,TRBJ2-7,once,NA,CASSSDSTEQYF,TGTGCCAGCAGCTCCGACAGTACCGAGCAGTACTTC
TRBV28,TRBJ2-1,once,NA,CASSFIRGTRYNEQFF,TGTGCCAGCAGTTTTATCCGCGGGACCCGCTACAATGAGCAGTTCTTC
TRBV13,TRBJ2-1,NA,TRBD2,CASSLIGLAGVSSYNEQFF,TGTGCCAGCAGCTTAATCGGACTAGCGGGAGTGAGCTCCTACAATGAGCAGTTCTTC
TRBV7-6,TRBJ2-6,NA,NA,CASSFSRTTVSGANVLTF,TGTGCCAGCAGCTTTTCCAGGACAACAGTCTCTGGGGCCAACGTCCTGACTTTC
TRBV27,TRBJ2-7,once,NA,CASKGGSDYEQYF,TGTGCCAGCAAGGGGGGGTCGGACTACGAGCAGTACTTC
TRBV11-3,TRBJ2-3,once,TRBD1,CASGTGGRGDTQYF,TGTGCCAGTGGGACAGGGGGAAGAGGGGATACGCAGTATTTT
TRBV7-9,TRBJ2-7,NA,NA,CASSHPGGAGENEQYF,TGTGCCAGCAGCCACCCTGGGGGGGCGGGAGAGAACGAGCAGTACTTC
TRBV27,TRBJ1-2,NA,NA,CASSPLESSGYGYTF,TGTGCCAGCAGTCCCTTGGAGAGCTCAGGCTATGGCTACACCTTC
TRBV13,TRBJ1-2,NA,NA,CASSLGGHSYGYTF,TGTGCCAGCAGCTTAGGCGGCCACAGCTATGGCTACACCTTC
TRBV10-2,TRBJ2-7,NA,TRBD2,CASSEYETSGTYEQYF,TGCGCCAGCAGTGAGTATGAGACTAGCGGGACCTACGAGCAGTACTTC
TRBV7-9,TRBJ2-7,NA,NA,CASSSHPGSSSYEQYF,TGTGCCAGCAGCTCCCACCCAGGCAGTAGCTCCTACGAGCAGTACTTC
TRBV2,TRBJ2-5,once,NA,CASRGLEAETQYF,TGTGCCAGCAGGGGCCTTGAGGCAGAGACCCAGTACTTC
TRBV4-2,TRBJ1-1,few,NA,CASSLSTGNTEAFF,TGTGCCAGCAGCCTCTCGACGGGGAACACTGAAGCTTTCTTT
TRBV9,TRBJ1-1,NA,NA,CASSVEEGLNTEAFF,TGTGCCAGCAGCGTAGAAGAGGGTCTGAACACTGAAGCTTTCTTT
TRBV15,TRBJ2-1,once,TRBD1,CATSSRTGGDEQFF,TGTGCCACCAGCTCACGGACAGGGGGAGATGAGCAGTTCTTC
TRBV18,TRBJ2-5,NA,NA,CASNPGRQARETQYF,TGTGCCAGCAACCCGGGGAGGCAGGCCCGGGAGACCCAGTACTTC
TRBV11-3,TRBJ2-2,NA,NA,CASRTNTGELFF,TGTGCCAGCAGGACAAATACCGGGGAGCTGTTTTTT
TRBV4-2,TRBJ2-5,NA,NA,CASSQDLYSYQETQYF,TGTGCCAGCAGCCAAGATTTATACAGCTACCAAGAGACCCAGTACTTC
TRBV11-3,TRBJ1-1,NA,NA,CASRLGGGAFF,TGTGCCAGCAGGCTAGGAGGGGGAGCTTTCTTT
TRBV6-5,TRBJ2-7,NA,NA,CASSPGSAYEQYF,TGTGCCAGCAGCCCGGGGTCTGCCTACGAGCAGTACTTC
TRBV27,TRBJ2-1,NA,NA,CASSPAGQQPNEQFF,TGTGCCAGCAGTCCCGCGGGACAGCAGCCGAATGAGCAGTTCTTC
TRBV2,TRBJ2-7,NA,NA,CASSGEDYKFYEQYF,TGTGCCAGCAGTGGAGAGGACTATAAATTTTACGAGCAGTACTTC
TRBV21-1,TRBJ2-7,NA,NA,CASSSAQGLSYEQYF,TGTGCCAGCAGCAGTGCACAGGGGTTATCCTACGAGCAGTACTTC
TRBV2,TRBJ2-7,NA,NA,CASRDSGTTYEQYF,TGTGCCAGCAGGGACTCCGGGACAACTTACGAGCAGTACTTC